This is a list of T cell receptor beta chains from one sample in a study of cytomegalovirus exposure and HLA in healthy donors. TCRdb's table, derived via immunoSEQ multiplex PCR, lists solely in-frame clones and lacks some. This sample has about 160,000 clones, with more than 75% found just once. The sequencing input was PBMCs. These receptors were collected from a girl between 5 and 17 years old in good health and CMV-seropositive. The CDR3 runs from the conserved cysteine through the conserved F or W. The D gene is left open where the match is weak. Rows give clone size only sometimes, using once, few, many, or a class for an expanded clone.

size	D	J	V	DNA	CDR3
NA	NA	TRBJ1-1	TRBV5-4	TGTGCCAGCAGCTCGGAAAGGGGGAACACTGAAGCTTTCTTT	CASSSERGNTEAFF
NA	TRBD1	TRBJ1-6	TRBV4-3	TGCGCCAGCAGCCATACCGTTGACAGGGCACTTTCACCCCTCCACTTT	CASSHTVDRALSPLHF
NA	TRBD1	TRBJ1-2	TRBV11-2	TGTGCCAGCAGCTTAGCGCCGACAGGGGGAAACTATGGCTACACCTTC	CASSLAPTGGNYGYTF
NA	TRBD1	TRBJ1-1	TRBV30	TGTGCCTGGAGTGTAGGGGGCGGAAACACTGAAGCTTTCTTT	CAWSVGGGNTEAFF
NA	NA	TRBJ2-2	TRBV6-5	TGTGCCAGCACACTCCCCCCCGGGGAGCTGTTTTTT	CASTLPPGELFF
once	NA	TRBJ1-4	TRBV6-5	TGTGCCAGCAGTTTAGCGGGACGTGAAAAACTGTTTTTT	CASSLAGREKLFF
NA	TRBD1	TRBJ1-2	TRBV28	TGTGCCAGCAGAGATCAAGGACAGGGGGGGTATGGCTACACCTTC	CASRDQGQGGYGYTF
NA	TRBD1	TRBJ1-2	TRBV7-9	TGTGCCAGCAGCTTAGGGACAGGGAATAACTATGGCTACACCTTC	CASSLGTGNNYGYTF
NA	NA	TRBJ1-5	TRBV5-1	TGCGCCAGCAGCACTGACGGGATCCCGAGTCAGCCCCAGCATTTT	CASSTDGIPSQPQHF
NA	TRBD1	TRBJ2-7	TRBV29-1	TGCAGCGTTATGGGACAGGGGTACGAGCAGTACTTC	CSVMGQGYEQYF
NA	NA	TRBJ2-7	TRBV11-2	TGTGCCAGCAGCTTAAGATATGTCGGGATTCCCCTCGAGCAGTACTTC	CASSLRYVGIPLEQYF
NA	TRBD1	TRBJ2-7	TRBV28	TGTGCCAGCAGTAAACCACGGGACAGGACTTTTGGCGAGCAGTACTTC	CASSKPRDRTFGEQYF
NA	TRBD2	TRBJ2-4	TRBV27	TGTGCCACCTCAACTAGCGGAAACATTCAGTACTTC	CATSTSGNIQYF
NA	TRBD2	TRBJ2-1	TRBV5-1	TGCGCCAGCAGCTTGGCATGGACTAGCGGGAGTGGAGAGCAGTTCTTC	CASSLAWTSGSGEQFF
NA	TRBD1	TRBJ1-2	TRBV15	TGTGCCACCAGCACAAGACAGGGGATTAACTATGGCTACACCTTC	CATSTRQGINYGYTF
NA	NA	TRBJ2-7	TRBV12-2	TGTGCAAGTCGCCCCCAGGGATCCTACGAGCAGTACTTC	CASRPQGSYEQYF
NA	NA	TRBJ2-4	TRBV28	TGTGCCAGCAGTTTGCCATCCCGGGGAAACATTCAGTACTTC	CASSLPSRGNIQYF
NA	NA	TRBJ2-3	TRBV9	TGTGCCAGCAGCGTCGTCGGGCCCGGGGCAGATACGCAGTATTTT	CASSVVGPGADTQYF
NA	NA	TRBJ2-7	TRBV28	TGTGCCAGACTCTTCCGCAGGGGTTTGGTGGTCTACGAGCAGTACTTC	CARLFRRGLVVYEQYF
NA	NA	TRBJ1-2	TRBV28	TGTGCCAGCAGTTCGCAGGGCCATGGCTACACCTTC	CASSSQGHGYTF
NA	NA	TRBJ1-4	TRBV15	TGTGCCACCAGCAGAGAGGGCCTAAGGTCCCCGCTGTTTTTT	CATSREGLRSPLFF
once	TRBD2	TRBJ2-3	TRBV10-1	TGCGCCAGCAGTGACTCGGGAGGGAGGACAGATACGCAGTATTTT	CASSDSGGRTDTQYF
NA	NA	TRBJ2-7	TRBV28	TGTGCCAGCAGGACCGTGGGGGGATTACGGCCCTACGAGCAGTACTTC	CASRTVGGLRPYEQYF
NA	TRBD2	TRBJ2-7	TRBV4-1	TGCGCCAGCGCTCGGCGAGGGCTAGCGGGGTACGAGCAGTACTTC	CASARRGLAGYEQYF
NA	TRBD1	TRBJ2-7	TRBV7-2	TGTGCCAGCAGCCATTCGGACAGGACCTACGAGCAGTACTTC	CASSHSDRTYEQYF
NA	NA	TRBJ1-1	TRBV27	TGTGCCAGTTCCCCGTTCCGAACCCATAGCACTGAAGCTTTCTTT	CASSPFRTHSTEAFF
NA	TRBD2	TRBJ2-1	TRBV12-5	TGTGCTAGTGCCGAGACGGGGACTAGGACGGTGGCGCAGTTCTTC	CASAETGTRTVAQFF